This TCR beta chain was identified during a study of blood T cells in healthy people across ages. Germline CDR1 DFQATT, CDR2 SNEGSKA (reference sequence). The CDR3 runs to 14 residues. Only a few counts were recorded for this clonotype. The antigen remains unidentified. Regarding the study as a whole: More naive CD4+ cells and higher diversity were found in long-lived than in aged donors.

For the second PCR, which ran for about 7 to 11 cycles, a sample-barcoded 5' primer and a J-beta primer mix were used. Tagging of each cDNA molecule was performed by a template-switch adaptor with 12 random nucleotides. TCRdb processed the 5' RACE reads anew with MiXCR; each CDR3 protein has one entry. The repertoire has about 510,000 distinct CDR3 sequences, roughly a quarter of them found once; the top ten carry 3% to 4%. These data are also associated with another study on T cells of mothers and their children.

The rearrangement links TRBV20-1 to TRBJ2-5; 9 bases map to TRBD1. The J call is uncertain, as TRBJ2-7 better fits the DNA end. The TCR was taken from a boy between 2 and 10 years old in good health. The sequencing input was blood. The CDR3: CSATPPGQGFEQYF. The CDR3 nucleotides read TGCAGTGCTACACCGCCGGGACAGGGATTCGAGCAGTACTTC.